The T cell receptor beta chain described here comes from a study of T cell changes during pregnancy in multiple sclerosis. The method was immunoSEQ multiplex PCR; TCRdb's version includes in-frame clones alone and lacks a portion of them. The data contain 30,000 to 35,000 clones, 87% of them seen just once; the ten biggest clones take up approximately 8.7%. V was clipped by 5 bases and J by 4 bases, with 11 bases between them. CDR3 size: 13 residues. Germline V gives CDR1 LNHDA, CDR2 SQIVND (reference sequence). This receptor was obtained from a female donor with multiple sclerosis, enrolled in a pregnancy study. The J gene is TRBJ2-5, the V gene TRBV19, with unresolved D. The specimen comprised CD8+ T cells from peripheral blood mononuclear cells, sampled in the first trimester of pregnancy. The CDR3 region is CASSSMAGETQYF. The CDR3 DNA reads TGTGCCAGTAGTTCTATGGCAGGAGAGACCCAGTACTTC.